This T cell receptor (beta chain) was observed in a study of OX40 agonist ivuxolimab in advanced cancers. Between the trimmed V and J ends, which lost 6 bases and 3 bases, there was a span of 9 bases. The germline CDR1 and CDR2 sequences are LNHDA and SQIVND (reference sequence). The CDR3 is made up of 12 amino acids. This clone showed up just once. Antigen specificity is unknown. Profiled with immunoSEQ multiplex PCR; TCRdb holds only in-frame clones, not every one. The sample carries approximately 29,000 clones, 80% recorded once. Overall study results and limits: The study found among the lowest clonal expansion in partial responders at 0.1-3.0 mg/kg.

The source of this sequence is an adult with an advanced solid tumor such as melanoma, head and neck, liver or kidney cancer. The sample consisted of CD4+ or CD8+ T cells sorted from blood, taken in a trial of the OX40 agonist ivuxolimab. J is TRBJ2-7 and V is TRBV19; D is unresolved. The CDR3 reads CASSPGGYEQYF. Written as DNA, the CDR3 is TGTGCCAGTAGCCCAGGCGGCTACGAGCAGTACTTC.